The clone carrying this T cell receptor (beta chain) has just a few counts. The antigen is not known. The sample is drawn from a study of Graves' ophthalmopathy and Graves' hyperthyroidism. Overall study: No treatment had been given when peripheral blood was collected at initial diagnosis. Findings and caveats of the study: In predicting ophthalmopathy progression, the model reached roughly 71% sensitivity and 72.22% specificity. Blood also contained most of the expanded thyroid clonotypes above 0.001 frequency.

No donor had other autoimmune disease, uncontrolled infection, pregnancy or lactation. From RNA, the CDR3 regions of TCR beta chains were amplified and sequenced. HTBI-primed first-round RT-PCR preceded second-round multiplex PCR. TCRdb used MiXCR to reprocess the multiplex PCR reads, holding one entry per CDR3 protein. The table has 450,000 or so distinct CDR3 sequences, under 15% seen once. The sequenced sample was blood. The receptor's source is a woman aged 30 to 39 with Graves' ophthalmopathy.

CDR3 residues: CAWSVRDRPNSPLHF. The CDR3 region has the DNA TGTGCCTGGAGTGTACGGGACAGGCCGAATTCACCCCTCCACTTT. This chain connects TRBV30 to TRBJ1-6; 8 nucleotides match TRBD1. This CDR3 region has 15 residues. Germline trimming cut 0 bases from V and 7 bases from J; bases unmatched to any gene: 5. Germline-derived CDR1 and CDR2 are GTSNPN and SVGIG (reference sequence).